This T cell receptor beta chain was sequenced in a study of cytomegalovirus exposure and HLA in healthy donors. Both 60 Vbeta primers and 13 Jbeta primers went into the PCR. Assay: immunoSEQ multiplex PCR; the TCRdb copy retains only in-frame clones and omits some. The table lists around 200,000 clones, 75% to 85% of them singletons. This receptor was taken from a woman aged 60 to 75 in good health and CMV-seropositive. Sequenced material: PBMCs.

CDR3 nucleotides: TGTGCCAGCAGGGGGACTAGCGGACCCTACGAGCAGTACTTC. Amino acids: CASRGTSGPYEQYF. This sequence joins TRBV6-1 and TRBJ2-7; 11 bases map to TRBD2. Germline V gene sequence: CDR1 MNHNS, CDR2 SASEGT. J gave up 2 bases and V 6 bases, and 3 bases lay outside the gene matches. The CDR3 sequence is 14 residues long.